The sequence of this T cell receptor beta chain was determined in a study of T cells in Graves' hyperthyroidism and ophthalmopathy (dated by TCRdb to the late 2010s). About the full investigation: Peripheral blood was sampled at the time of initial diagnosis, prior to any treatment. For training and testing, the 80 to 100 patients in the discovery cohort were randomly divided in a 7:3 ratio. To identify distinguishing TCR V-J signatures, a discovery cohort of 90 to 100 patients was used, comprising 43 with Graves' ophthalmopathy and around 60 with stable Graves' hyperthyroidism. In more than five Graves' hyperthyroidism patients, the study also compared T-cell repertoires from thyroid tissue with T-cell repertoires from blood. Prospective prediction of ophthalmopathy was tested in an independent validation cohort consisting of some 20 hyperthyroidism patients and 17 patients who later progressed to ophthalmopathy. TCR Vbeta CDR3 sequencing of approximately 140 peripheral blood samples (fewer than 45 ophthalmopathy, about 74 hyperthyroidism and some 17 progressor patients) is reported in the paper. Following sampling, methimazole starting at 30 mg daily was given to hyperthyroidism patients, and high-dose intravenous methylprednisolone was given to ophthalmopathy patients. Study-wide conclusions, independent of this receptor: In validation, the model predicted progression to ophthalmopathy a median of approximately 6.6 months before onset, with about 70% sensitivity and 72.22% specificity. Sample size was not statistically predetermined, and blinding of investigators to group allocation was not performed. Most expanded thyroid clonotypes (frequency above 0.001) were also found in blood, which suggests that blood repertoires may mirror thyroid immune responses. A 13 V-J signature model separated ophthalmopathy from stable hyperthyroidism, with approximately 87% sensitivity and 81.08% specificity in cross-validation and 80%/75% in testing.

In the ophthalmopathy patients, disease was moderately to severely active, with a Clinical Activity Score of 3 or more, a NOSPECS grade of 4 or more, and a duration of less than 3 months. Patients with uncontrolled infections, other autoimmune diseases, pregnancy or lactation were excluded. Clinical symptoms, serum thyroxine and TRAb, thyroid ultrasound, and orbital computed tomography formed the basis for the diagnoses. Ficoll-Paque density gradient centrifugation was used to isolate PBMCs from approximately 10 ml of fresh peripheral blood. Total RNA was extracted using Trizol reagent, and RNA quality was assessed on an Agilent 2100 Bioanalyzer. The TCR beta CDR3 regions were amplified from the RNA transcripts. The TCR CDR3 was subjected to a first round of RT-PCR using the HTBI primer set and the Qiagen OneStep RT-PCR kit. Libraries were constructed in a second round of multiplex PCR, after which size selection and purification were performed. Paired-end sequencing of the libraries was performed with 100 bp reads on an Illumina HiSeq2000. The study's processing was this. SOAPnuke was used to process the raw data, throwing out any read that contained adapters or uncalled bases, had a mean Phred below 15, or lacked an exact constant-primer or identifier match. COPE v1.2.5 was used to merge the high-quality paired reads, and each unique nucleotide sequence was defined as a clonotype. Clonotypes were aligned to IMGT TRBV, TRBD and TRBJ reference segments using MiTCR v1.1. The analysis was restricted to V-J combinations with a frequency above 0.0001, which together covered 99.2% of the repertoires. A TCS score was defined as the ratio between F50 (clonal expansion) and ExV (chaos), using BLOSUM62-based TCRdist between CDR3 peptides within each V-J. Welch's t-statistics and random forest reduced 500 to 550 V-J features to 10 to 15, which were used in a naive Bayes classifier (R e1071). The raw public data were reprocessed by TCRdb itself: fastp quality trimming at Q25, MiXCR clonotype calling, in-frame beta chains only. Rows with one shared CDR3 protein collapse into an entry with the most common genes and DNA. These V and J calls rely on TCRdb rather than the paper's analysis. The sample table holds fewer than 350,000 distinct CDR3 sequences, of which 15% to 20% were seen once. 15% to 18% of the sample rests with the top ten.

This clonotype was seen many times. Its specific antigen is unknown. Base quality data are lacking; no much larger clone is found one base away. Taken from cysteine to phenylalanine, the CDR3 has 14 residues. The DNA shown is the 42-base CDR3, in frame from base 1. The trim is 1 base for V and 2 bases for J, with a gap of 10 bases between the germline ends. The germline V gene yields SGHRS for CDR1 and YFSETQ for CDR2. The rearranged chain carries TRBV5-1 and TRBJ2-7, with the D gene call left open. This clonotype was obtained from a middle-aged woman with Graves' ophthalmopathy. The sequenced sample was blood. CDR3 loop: CASSLTPETYEQYF. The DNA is TGCGCCAGCAGCTTGACTCCAGAAACCTACGAGCAGTACTTC.